The following is a TCR beta chain sequence with its context. Its antigen is not identified. This sample was included in a study of cytomegalovirus exposure and HLA in healthy donors. This CDR3 is 11 amino acids long. The germline V gene has CDR1 DFQATT and CDR2 SNEGSKA (reference sequence). Deletions cut 6 bases from V and 9 bases from J, with 9 bases between. PCR primers comprised 60 Vbeta and 13 Jbeta primers. Some clones are missing from TCRdb's copy, which holds only in-frame ones; the method was immunoSEQ multiplex PCR. The sample consists of around 40,000 clones, nearly 70% of them appearing once. Study-level results: The authors judged a highly shared variant cluster likely a sequencing artifact. In an earlier analysis, about 87% or about 30%: the productive usage of most TCR beta V segments.

The V and J genes are TRBV20-1 and TRBJ1-6; the D gene is possibly TRBD1 (6 bases). Sequencing was performed on PBMCs. This sequence was found in a man aged 30 to 45 in good health and CMV-seronegative. Written as DNA, the CDR3 is TGCAGTGCCACAGGGATTTCACCCCTCCACTTT. Residues: CSATGISPLHF.